This TCR beta chain was profiled in a study of PD-1 blockade in classical Hodgkin lymphoma. Study-level findings and limits: The study found that TCR diversity rose significantly by C4D1 in CD4+ but not CD8+ cells.

Sequenced by immunoSEQ multiplex PCR; TCRdb stores in-frame clones only, minus some. The sample lists tens of thousands of clones; 75% to 90% were seen once. On this clone itself: As yet, its antigen is unknown.

Each and every patient relapsed after autologous stem cell transplantation, and patients got differing brentuximab vedotin exposure. The sample was peripheral blood mononuclear cells (PBMCs), taken at baseline. This clonotype was sampled from a human donor with classical Hodgkin lymphoma.

This CDR3 reads CASSEEDTYEQYF. The CDR3 DNA reads as TGTGCCAGCAGTGAAGAGGATACCTACGAGCAGTACTTC. The chain links TRBV6-1 to TRBJ2-7; D gene uncertain. The germline V and J ends were trimmed by 1 base and 2 bases, with 6 bases remaining between them. Germline lookup yields CDR1 MNHNS and CDR2 SASEGT. The CDR3 contains 13 residues.